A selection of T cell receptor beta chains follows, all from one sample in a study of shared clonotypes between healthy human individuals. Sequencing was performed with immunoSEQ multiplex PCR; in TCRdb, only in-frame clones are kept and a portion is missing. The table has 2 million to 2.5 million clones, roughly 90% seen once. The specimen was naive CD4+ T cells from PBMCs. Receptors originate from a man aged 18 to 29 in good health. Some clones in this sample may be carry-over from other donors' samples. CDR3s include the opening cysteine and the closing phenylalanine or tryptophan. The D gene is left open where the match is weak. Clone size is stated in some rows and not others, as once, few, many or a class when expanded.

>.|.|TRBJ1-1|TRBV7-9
TGTGCCAGCAGCTTACAGGGTCCGAACACTGAAGCTTTCTTT
CASSLQGPNTEAFF
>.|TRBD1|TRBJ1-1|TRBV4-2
TGTGCCAGCAGCCCATATGGACAGGGGAACACTGAAGCTTTCTTT
CASSPYGQGNTEAFF
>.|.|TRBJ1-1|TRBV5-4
TGTGCCAGCAGCCCCCCCGCGGCCACCCCTATGAACACTGAAGCTTTCTTT
CASSPPAATPMNTEAFF
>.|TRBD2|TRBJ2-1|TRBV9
TGTGCCAGCAGCGTAGCTAGCGGGGTTCACAATGAGCAGTTCTTC
CASSVASGVHNEQFF
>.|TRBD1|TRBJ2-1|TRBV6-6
TGTGCCAGCACCTCGGGTGGCGGCCAGGGGGATGAGCAGTTCTTC
CASTSGGGQGDEQFF
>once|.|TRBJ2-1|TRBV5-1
TGCGCCAGCAATCTGAACTCCTACAATGAGCAGTTCTTC
CASNLNSYNEQFF
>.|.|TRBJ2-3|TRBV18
TGTGCCAGCTCACCAACCGAGAGCACAGATACGCAGTATTTT
CASSPTESTDTQYF
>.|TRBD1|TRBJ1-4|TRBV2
TGTGCCAGCAGGGTCGGACAGGGATTTGGAAAACTGTTTTTT
CASRVGQGFGKLFF
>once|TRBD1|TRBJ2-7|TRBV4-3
TGCGCCAGCAGCCAAGACAGGGGGCTTATGTACGAGCAGTACTTC
CASSQDRGLMYEQYF
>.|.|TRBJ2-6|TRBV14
TGTGCCAGCAGCCAAGGATCGCACTCTGGGGCCAACGTCCTGACTTTC
CASSQGSHSGANVLTF
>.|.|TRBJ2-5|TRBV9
TGTGCCAGCAGCCCCCTTGGGGTTCAAGAGACCCAGTACTTC
CASSPLGVQETQYF
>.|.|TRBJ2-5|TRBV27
TGTGCCAGCAGTTTACGGAGACGAGAGACCCAGTACTTC
CASSLRRRETQYF
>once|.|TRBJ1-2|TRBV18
TGTGCCAGCTCACCGGACCGAAACTATGGCTACACCTTC
CASSPDRNYGYTF
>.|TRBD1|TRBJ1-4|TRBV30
TGTGCCTACCGCCGGACAGGGGGCTCGGCTAATGAAAAACTGTTTTTT
CAYRRTGGSANEKLFF
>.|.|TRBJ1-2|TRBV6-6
TGTGCCAGCAGTTATACCGACTATGGCTACACCTTC
CASSYTDYGYTF
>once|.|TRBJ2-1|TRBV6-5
TGTGCCAGCAGTTATCGAGCCCAGCAGCACAATGAGCAGTTCTTC
CASSYRAQQHNEQFF
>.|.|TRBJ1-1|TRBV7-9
TGTGCCAGCGCCACCTGGGGTACGTCTGAAGCTTTCTTT
CASATWGTSEAFF
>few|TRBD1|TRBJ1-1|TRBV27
TGTGCCAGCAGTGGCCGACAGGGGGGTGAAGCTTTCTTT
CASSGRQGGEAFF
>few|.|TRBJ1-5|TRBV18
TGTGCCAGCTCACCAATCGTCACCCAGGGTCAGCCCCAGCATTTT
CASSPIVTQGQPQHF
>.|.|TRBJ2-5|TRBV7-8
TGTGCCGGCGGGATGGGGGCGAGGAAGGAGACCCAGTACTTC
CAGGMGARKETQYF
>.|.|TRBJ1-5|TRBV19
TGTGCCAGTAGTACCCAATGGAATCAGCCCCAGCATTTT
CASSTQWNQPQHF
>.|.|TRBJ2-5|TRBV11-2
TGTGCCAGCAGCTTTTCGGATTGGGGAGAGACCCAGTACTTC
CASSFSDWGETQYF
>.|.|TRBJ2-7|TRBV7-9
TGTGCCAGCAGTTATAAAGTCTACGAGCAGTACTTC
CASSYKVYEQYF
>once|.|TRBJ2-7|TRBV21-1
TGTGCCAGCAGCAAAGGGAGGGAAAGCGCCAGCTCCTACGAGCAGTACTTC
CASSKGRESASSYEQYF
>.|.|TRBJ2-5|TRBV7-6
TGTGCCAGCAGCTTAGGGAACCGACCCCAAGAGACCCAGTACTTC
CASSLGNRPQETQYF
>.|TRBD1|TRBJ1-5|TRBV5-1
TGCGCCAGCAGCTTGGGGACAGGGTCTGAACATCAGCCCCAGCATTTT
CASSLGTGSEHQPQHF
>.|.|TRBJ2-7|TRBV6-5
TGTGCCAGCAGTAAACTCGGGCGTTACGAGCAGTACTTC
CASSKLGRYEQYF
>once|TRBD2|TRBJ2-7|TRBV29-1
TGCAGCGTTGAGGTGACTAGCGTTTTCACGCACGAGCAGTACTTC
CSVEVTSVFTHEQYF
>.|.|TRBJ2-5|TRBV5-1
TGCGCCAGCAGCTTGGAGGGGGTCGAGACCCAGTACTTC
CASSLEGVETQYF
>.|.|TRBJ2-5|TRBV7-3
TGTGCCAGCAGCTTAGGAAGCGCAGGGATGTACCAAGAGACCCAGTACTTC
CASSLGSAGMYQETQYF
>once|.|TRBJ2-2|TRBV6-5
TGTGCCAGCAGAAATACCGGGGAGCTGTTTTTT
CASRNTGELFF
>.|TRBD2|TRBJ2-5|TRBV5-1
TGCGCCAGCAGCTTGGGGGCTAGCGGGAGGGGTCGAGAGACCCAGTACTTC
CASSLGASGRGRETQYF
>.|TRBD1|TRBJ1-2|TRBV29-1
TGCAGCGTAAGGGACAGGGGTGGATATGGCTACACCTTC
CSVRDRGGYGYTF
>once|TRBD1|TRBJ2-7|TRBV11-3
TGTGCCAGCAGCTTAGTCGGGGACAGGACCCTCGAGCAGTACTTC
CASSLVGDRTLEQYF
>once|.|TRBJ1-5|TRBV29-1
TGCAGCGTTGAAGATTCGAGTAGCAATCAGCCCCAGCATTTT
CSVEDSSSNQPQHF
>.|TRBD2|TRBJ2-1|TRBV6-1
TGTGCCAGCAGTGCGGGACTAGCGGGAGGTCCTACCTACAATGAGCAGTTCTTC
CASSAGLAGGPTYNEQFF
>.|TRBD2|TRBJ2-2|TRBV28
TGTGCCAGCAGTTTAGGGTCTAGCGGGAGACGCGGGGAGCTGTTTTTT
CASSLGSSGRRGELFF
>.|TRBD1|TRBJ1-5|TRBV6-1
TGTGCCAGCAGGCAGGGGGCGCAAGGTCAGCCCCAGCATTTT
CASRQGAQGQPQHF
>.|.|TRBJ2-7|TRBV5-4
TGTGCCAGCAGCCCTGAAACCCTCTACGAGCAGTACTTC
CASSPETLYEQYF
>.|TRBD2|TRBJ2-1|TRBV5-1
TGCGCCAGCACTTGGGCGGGGGCCTACAATGAGCAGTTCTTC
CASTWAGAYNEQFF
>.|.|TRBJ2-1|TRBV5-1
TGCGCCAGCAGCCCGGCCAGAAGGTCCTACAATGAGCAGTTCTTC
CASSPARRSYNEQFF